The entry below gives a single T cell receptor (beta chain) sequence along with its context. The antigen remains undetermined. This sample was taken from a study of shared clonotypes between healthy human individuals. Background on the study: Three plates each covered CD4 naive and memory; CD8 naive two, CD8 memory one. Findings of the study overall: Some naive CD4 clonotypes, about 5.5%, turned up in common across several donors. Researchers found naive subsets generally carried larger estimated richness than memory subsets. Generation probability values for non-shared clonotypes were lower than those for clonotypes shared by all four donors.

Naive CD8 cells lacked CD45RO and underwent positive selection for CCR7, leaving out terminally differentiated effector memory CD45RA+ cells. Measured with immunoSEQ multiplex PCR; TCRdb has only the in-frame clones, and not every one. The profile covers about 2,100,000 clones, with about 93% appearing a single time and around 1.7% taken by the ten largest. This clonotype was obtained from a young man in good health. Some clones in this sample may be carry-over from other donors' samples. Sequenced material: naive CD8+ T cells from PBMCs.

Here the CDR3 reads CASGRVTEAFF. The CDR3 coding sequence is TGTGCCAGCGGAAGGGTAACTGAAGCTTTCTTT. The chain couples TRBV6-1 to TRBJ1-1, with D uncertain. There are 11 residues in the CDR3. Germline CDR1 is MNHNS and CDR2 is SASEGT. Trimming left V 8 bases short and J 5 bases short, with 9 bases between.